This TCR beta chain was recorded in a study of T cells in Graves' hyperthyroidism and ophthalmopathy. Overall study results and limits: It was a median about 7.1 months before onset that the model predicted ophthalmopathy.

Amplification of TCR beta CDR3 regions was performed using RNA transcripts as template. A first-round RT-PCR of the TCR CDR3 used the HTBI primer set. MiXCR, run by TCRdb on the multiplex PCR reads, gives a single entry per CDR3 protein. The table has about 280,000 distinct CDR3 sequences, less than 30% seen once. This clonotype was counted a single time. Its target is unknown. CDR3 length: 17 residues. Trimming took 2 bases from V and 1 from J, leaving 17 bases between them. Germline loops: CDR1 MNHEY, CDR2 SVGAGI. Patients showing uncontrolled infection, other autoimmune disease, pregnancy or lactation were ineligible. The blood sample was taken at first hyperthyroidism diagnosis, before any ophthalmopathy symptoms. The authors took PBMCs from 7.5 to 10 ml fresh peripheral blood.

V is TRBV6-5 and J is TRBJ2-5, with D perhaps matching TRBD1 or TRBD2 (8 bases each). The sequencing sample was made of blood. This receptor was identified in a man aged 40-49 years with Graves' hyperthyroidism that later progressed to Graves' ophthalmopathy. The CDR3, as DNA: TGTGCCAGCAGTTACCGGGGGGGGACAGGATCCCAAGAGACCCAGTACTTC. Translation gives CASSYRGGTGSQETQYF.